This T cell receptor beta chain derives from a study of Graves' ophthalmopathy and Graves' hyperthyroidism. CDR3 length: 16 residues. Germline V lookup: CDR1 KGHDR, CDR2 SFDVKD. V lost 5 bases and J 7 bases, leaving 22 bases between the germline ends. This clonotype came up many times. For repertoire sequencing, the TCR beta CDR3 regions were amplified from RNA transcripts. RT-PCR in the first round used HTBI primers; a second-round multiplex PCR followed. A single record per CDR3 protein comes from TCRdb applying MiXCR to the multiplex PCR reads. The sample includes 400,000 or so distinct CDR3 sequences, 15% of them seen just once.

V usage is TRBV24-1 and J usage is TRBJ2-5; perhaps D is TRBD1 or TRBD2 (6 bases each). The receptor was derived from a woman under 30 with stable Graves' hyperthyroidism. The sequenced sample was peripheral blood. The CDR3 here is CATSVGGAFEGVTQYF. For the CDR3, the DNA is TGTGCCACCAGTGTCGGGGGCGCGTTCGAGGGTGTGACCCAGTACTTC.